This is a list of T cell receptor beta chains from one sample in a study of shared clonotypes between healthy human individuals. Sequenced by immunoSEQ multiplex PCR; TCRdb stores in-frame clones only, minus some. The sample has about 1.5 million clones, 95% to 99% seen once. The sample was naive CD4+ T cells sorted from blood. Source of these receptors: a man aged 30-40 years in good health. The CDR3 runs from the conserved cysteine through the conserved F or W. The D gene is left open where the match is weak.

j_call,v_call,d_call,cdr3_nt,cdr3_aa
TRBJ2-3,TRBV15,TRBD2,TGTGCCACCAGCAGAGATCCTAGCGGGATCCGAATAGATACGCAGTATTTT,CATSRDPSGIRIDTQYF
TRBJ2-4,TRBV29-1,NA,TGCAGCGTTGTTGTACAGCCACTAGCCAAAAACATTCAGTACTTC,CSVVVQPLAKNIQYF
TRBJ2-7,TRBV28,TRBD2,TGTGCCAGCAGCCCAGGCTGGGGGAGGGCCGCGTATGGTGAGCAGTACTTC,CASSPGWGRAAYGEQYF
TRBJ1-5,TRBV19,NA,TGTGCCAGTAGTAGTGGGGCTCAGCCCCAGCATTTT,CASSSGAQPQHF
TRBJ2-1,TRBV9,TRBD2,TGTGCCAGCAGCGTAGTGGCTAGCGGGATTCCCGTGCGTCCGTACAATGAGCAGTTCTTC,CASSVVASGIPVRPYNEQFF
TRBJ2-7,TRBV27,TRBD1,TGTGCCAGCAGTTTATCGTGGGACAGCTCCTACGAGCAGTACTTC,CASSLSWDSSYEQYF
TRBJ2-1,TRBV29-1,NA,TGCAGCGCCGAGGTCCCGGGAGCTGGGTACAATGAGCAGTTCTTC,CSAEVPGAGYNEQFF
TRBJ2-1,TRBV7-9,TRBD2,TGTGCCAGCAGACGCAGCGGGGTGGCTGGGAATGAGCAGTTCTTC,CASRRSGVAGNEQFF
TRBJ2-7,TRBV5-5,NA,TGTGCCAGCAGCTTAGGGGCCTACGAGCAGTACTTC,CASSLGAYEQYF
TRBJ2-7,TRBV29-1,NA,TGCAGCGTTGGCGGACAATTCGGGGAGCAGTACTTC,CSVGGQFGEQYF
TRBJ1-2,TRBV11-2,TRBD1,TGTGCCAGCAGCGCTGGGAGGACAGGGAACTATGGCTACACCTTC,CASSAGRTGNYGYTF
TRBJ1-4,TRBV28,NA,TGTGCCAGCAGGCGGCCCTGGACAGTGGATGAAAAACTGTTTTTT,CASRRPWTVDEKLFF
TRBJ2-1,TRBV11-2,NA,TGTGCCAGCAGCCGGGGTCCCCGGAACAATGAGCAGTTCTTC,CASSRGPRNNEQFF
TRBJ2-1,TRBV7-8,NA,TGTGCCAGCAGCTTAGGGGGGGATTACAATGAGCAGTTCTTC,CASSLGGDYNEQFF
TRBJ2-1,TRBV2,TRBD2,TGTGCCAGCAATTTAGCGGGATCAACCTACAATGAGCAGTTCTTC,CASNLAGSTYNEQFF
TRBJ2-3,TRBV4-1,NA,TGCGCCAGCAGCCAAGCGCTTACGCGGGGCACAGATACGCAGTATTTT,CASSQALTRGTDTQYF
TRBJ2-2,TRBV5-1,NA,TGCGCCAGCAGCTTGGATAGCAGGAAATACACCGGGGAGCTGTTTTTT,CASSLDSRKYTGELFF
TRBJ1-2,TRBV2,NA,TGTGCCAGCAGTGAAGTGAACTATGGCTACACCTTC,CASSEVNYGYTF